This T cell receptor beta chain originates from a study of cytomegalovirus exposure and HLA in healthy donors. Turning to the study itself: Unique TCR beta sequences numbering fewer than 130 million came from around 180 million T cells in an earlier analysis. Study-wide results and caveats: Clonal expansion was found to be greater in HLA-associated TCR beta chains than in equally common others in a later analysis. A few of the chains that were CMV-associated were confirmed in vitro to be specific for CMV antigens.

This CDR3 is built from 15 residues. Trimming cost V 1 base and J 2 bases, with 12 bases left between them. The germline CDR1 and CDR2 sequences are SGHAT and FQNNGV. The PCR employed 60 Vbeta primers together with 13 Jbeta primers. Original processing methods: Approximately 11 million of the 75 million to 95 million unique TCR beta chains counted in a later analysis were shared. Libraries were prepared by immunoSEQ multiplex PCR; TCRdb keeps only in-frame clonotypes and omits some of them. V and J calls and clone size are given by that table; D and trimming were obtained from the DNA. Here the sample spans fewer than 200,000 clones, 80% being singletons. Remarks on this clone: Its antigen remains unknown.

This chain links TRBV11-2 with TRBJ2-7; TRBD2 might be the D (5 bases). The TCR comes from a woman aged 50 to 60 in good health and CMV-seropositive. The sequencing sample was made of PBMCs. This CDR3 is CASSLGGNFPYEQYF. The CDR3 DNA follows: TGTGCCAGCAGCTTAGGAGGGAATTTCCCCTACGAGCAGTACTTC.